This entry concerns a single TCR beta chain. Its antigen is not known. TCRdb's table, derived via immunoSEQ multiplex PCR, lists solely in-frame clones and lacks some. The profile shows about 56,000 clones, over 80% of them singletons. This specimen belongs to a study of T cell responses to AZD1222 COVID-19 vaccine. Findings and limits, study-wide: Females outnumbered males among donors, who were mostly white British; clonal diversity was possibly underestimated.

This sequence originates from an adult in good health. Here the sequenced sample was peripheral blood, taken on day 0 of AZD1222 vaccination.

The CDR3 region has the DNA TGTGCCAGCAGCCAAGATAGGGCGGGAGGGACCTACAATGAGCAGTTCTTC. The encoded protein is CASSQDRAGGTYNEQFF. V and J are TRBV3-1 (or the pseudogene TRBV3-2) and TRBJ2-1; 9 bases are shared with TRBD2. The V gene's germline CDR1 is LGHDT and CDR2 YNNKEL (reference sequence). V shed 0 bases, J shed 2 bases, and the junction held 5 bases outside the gene matches. The CDR3 length is 17 residues.